The next 31 T cell receptor beta chains were all read from a single sample in a study of shared T cell receptors in the human thymus. The repertoire was sequenced with immunoSEQ multiplex PCR; TCRdb's copy has only in-frame clones and lacks some. Among approximately 660,000 clones, 88% were seen once, and the ten largest hold 0.01%. The same sample was also studied in work on human thymus T cells.

Sequencing was performed on thymocytes. Receptors originate from a boy under two years old with a congenital heart defect.

The chain links TRBV28 to TRBJ1-5; D is unclear. This CDR3 is 15 amino acids long. Germline V gene data show CDR1 as MDHEN and CDR2 as SYDVKM. V was trimmed by 7 bases and J by 2 bases, leaving 15 bases between them. CDR3 bases: TGTGCCAGCACCCAGACGGGGAATGGCAATCAGCCCCAGCATTTT. Residues: CASTQTGNGNQPQHF. Filled out from reference TRBV28 and TRBJ1-5, the complete variable domain reads DVKVTQSSRYLVKRTGEKVFLECVQDMDHENMFWYRQDPGLGLRLIYFSYDVKMKEKGDIPEGYSVSREKKERFSLILESASTNQTSMYLCASTQTGNGNQPQHFGDGTRLSIL.

The chain is built from TRBV4-2 and TRBJ2-2, with TRBD2 as a possible D gene (5 bases). The V gene's germline CDR1 is LGHNA and CDR2 YNFKEQ. This CDR3 contains 16 residues. The V gene lost 2 bases and the J gene lost 1 base, with 11 bases spanning the gap. The CDR3 sequence: CASSQFEGLNTGELFF. The CDR3 region has the DNA TGTGCCAGCAGCCAATTTGAGGGCCTGAACACCGGGGAGCTGTTTTTT.

The J gene is TRBJ2-7, the V gene TRBV11-2, with D maybe TRBD2 (6 bases). Trimming pared 1 base from V and 2 bases from J, leaving 24 bases between. Per germline, CDR1 SGHAT and CDR2 FQNNGV. This CDR3 is 19 amino acids long. The CDR3 DNA is TGTGCCAGCAGCTTAGTTATCGCCGCGGGGACTTCTAATACCTACGAGCAGTACTTC. Protein: CASSLVIAAGTSNTYEQYF.

This clone was counted once. The V gene is TRBV5-1, the J gene TRBJ2-3; 8 bases match TRBD1. CDR1 and CDR2 from the germline V gene are SGHRS and YFSETQ. The junction had 8 bases not matched to a gene; V was cut back by 4 bases and J by 4 bases. The CDR3 sequence is 15 residues long. The CDR3 region has the DNA TGCGCCAGCAGCCGGGGACAGGAGGGAGCAGATACGCAGTATTTT. Its translation: CASSRGQEGADTQYF.

This clone showed up just once. The chain links TRBV4-3 to TRBJ2-7; 7 positions match TRBD2. V shed 4 bases, J shed 0 bases, and the junction held 6 bases outside the gene matches. In germline, CDR1 is LGHNA, CDR2 YSLEER. The CDR3 loop spans 15 amino acids. DNA of the CDR3: TGCGCCAGCAGCCTCGAGCGGGGCCTCTCCTACGAGCAGTACTTC. Translated, it gives CASSLERGLSYEQYF.

This sequence joins TRBV4-2 and TRBJ2-7; 7 bases are shared with TRBD2. The CDR3 consists of 14 residues. With V trimmed by 1 base and J by 7 bases, 7 bases remained unmatched. CDR1 is LGHNA and CDR2 is YNFKEQ in the germline V gene. CDR3 residues: CASSQVRGSEEQYF. The DNA of the CDR3 is TGTGCCAGCAGCCAAGTGCGCGGGAGTGAGGAGCAGTACTTC.

This clone was seen just once. The rearrangement links TRBV13 to TRBJ2-3, with TRBD1 matching 7 bases. Germline values: CDR1 PRHDT, CDR2 FYEKMQ (reference sequence). The CDR3 is 16 residues long. V shed 4 bases and J 0 bases; nucleotides not matched to a gene: 7. CDR3 protein: CASSSPTGSSTDTQYF. The CDR3, as DNA: TGTGCCAGCAGCTCGCCGACAGGGAGTAGCACAGATACGCAGTATTTT.

The chain employs TRBV11-2 and TRBJ1-4; 11 bases match TRBD1. The germline CDR1 and CDR2 sequences are SGHAT and FQNNGV. The CDR3 loop spans 19 amino acids. The J segment lost 4 bases and the V segment lost 5 bases, leaving 15 bases of the junction unmatched. CDR3 nucleotides: TGTGCCAGCAGCCATACTAAAATGGACAGGGGGCCTAATAATGAAAAACTGTTTTTT. Protein sequence: CASSHTKMDRGPNNEKLFF.

This chain joins TRBV7-8 and TRBJ1-5; D is unresolved. V lost 1 base to trimming and J lost 7 bases, with 17 bases between them. The CDR3 is made up of 16 amino acids. Germline V gives CDR1 SGHVS, CDR2 FQNEAQ. The CDR3 DNA reads as TGTGCCAGCAGCTTAGATGGGAGGGCTGGGAGGCAGCCCCAGCATTTT. Encoded protein: CASSLDGRAGRQPQHF.

V is TRBV14 and J is TRBJ2-3, with 8 nucleotides matching TRBD2. The germline V gene has CDR1 SGHDN and CDR2 FVKESK. J gave up 5 bases and V 3 bases, and 1 base lay outside the gene matches. The CDR3 is 13 residues long. The chain's CDR3 is CASSHGGGDTQYF. CDR3 sequence (DNA): TGTGCCAGCAGCCACGGGGGGGGAGATACGCAGTATTTT.

The J gene is TRBJ1-1, the V gene TRBV15, with D possibly matching TRBD1 (6 bases). CDR1 is LNHNV, CDR2 YYDKDF, per germline (reference sequence). Trimming took 2 bases from V and 4 from J, leaving 8 bases between them. The CDR3 sequence is 13 residues long. The CDR3 protein is CATSRTDSTEAFF. CDR3 bases: TGTGCCACCAGCAGAACGGACAGCACTGAAGCTTTCTTT. Complete variable domain (other parts from reference TRBV15 and TRBJ1-1): DAMVIQNPRYQVTQFGKPVTLSCSQTLNHNVMYWYQQKSSQAPKLLFHYYDKDFNNEADTPDNFQSRRPNTSFCFLDIRSPGLGDTAMYLCATSRTDSTEAFFGQGTRLTVV.

J is TRBJ1-2 and V is TRBV6-1, with D uncertain. In germline, CDR1 is MNHNS, CDR2 SASEGT. The CDR3 extends over 12 amino acids. The V end lost 2 bases, the J end lost 7 bases, and 8 bases lay between the germline ends. Written as DNA, the CDR3 is TGTGCCAGCAGTGAAACGAAGCGTGGCTACACCTTC. It specifies CASSETKRGYTF.

This sequence joins TRBV7-3 and TRBJ1-5, with 8 bases that match TRBD1. Germline V gene sequence: CDR1 SGHTA, CDR2 FQGTGA. This CDR3 comprises 15 residues. After removal of 10 bases from V and 2 bases from J, the junction contained 10 bases not matched to a gene. The CDR3 spells CATTTGAGGNQPQHF. CDR3 coding DNA: TGTGCCACCACGACAGGGGCTGGGGGCAATCAGCCCCAGCATTTT.

This clone was found once. This chain connects TRBV21-1 to TRBJ2-7; TRBD2 is the table's D call and was not checked against the DNA. TRBV21-1 is a documented pseudogene. The CDR3 runs 14 residues. CDR3 nucleotide sequence: TGTGCCAGCAGCACTAGCGGGAGATCCTACGAGCAGTACTTC. It translates to CASSTSGRSYEQYF.

This rearrangement joins TRBV10-1 to TRBJ2-5, with 16 nucleotides matching TRBD2. The V and J ends lost 1 base and 7 bases, in that order; junction bases with no gene match: 3. CDR1 is WNHNN and CDR2 is SYGVQD in the germline V gene (reference sequence). This CDR3 region has 16 residues. CDR3 loop: CASSELGLAGGGTQYF. As DNA, the CDR3 is TGCGCCAGCAGTGAGTTGGGACTAGCGGGAGGGGGGACCCAGTACTTC.

The chain couples TRBV2 to TRBJ2-7; 8 bases map to TRBD1. The ends lost 8 bases at V and 6 bases at J; junction bases unmatched: 9. CDR3 length equals 13 residues. Germline V gene lookup returns CDR1 SNHLY and CDR2 FYNNEI. The CDR3 DNA sequence: TGTGCCAGCCTCGACGGACAGGGCGGCGAGCAGTACTTC. It encodes CASLDGQGGEQYF.

As regards this clone: The same CDR3 also results from other DNA sequences found in this sample. The chain carries TRBV4-3 and TRBJ2-2, with unresolved D. Germline CDR1 reads LGHNA; CDR2 reads YSLEER. V was cut by 0 bases and J by 2 bases, with 4 bases left in between. CDR3 length: 14 residues. This CDR3 is CASSQDRNTGELFF. The DNA for the CDR3 is TGCGCCAGCAGCCAAGATCGTAACACCGGGGAGCTGTTTTTT.

The chain joins TRBV27 to TRBJ2-6; D perhaps matches TRBD1 (5 bases). Trimming removed 5 bases from V and 2 bases from J, with 13 bases in between. Germline V gene lookup returns CDR1 MNHEY and CDR2 SMNVEV (reference sequence). This CDR3 is built from 16 residues. Here the CDR3 reads CASSPAPGTGANVLTF. The CDR3, as DNA: TGTGCCAGCAGTCCCGCGCCAGGGACTGGGGCCAACGTCCTGACTTTC. The full variable domain, in which reference TRBV27 and TRBJ2-6 provide the parts outside the CDR3, is EAQVTQNPRYLITVTGKKLTVTCSQNMNHEYMSWYRQDPGLGLRQIYYSMNVEVTDKGDVPEGYKVSRKEKRNFPLILESPSPNQTSLYFCASSPAPGTGANVLTFGAGSRLTVL.

V gene TRBV25-1 combines with J gene TRBJ2-7; D is undetermined. The germline V gene has CDR1 MGHDK and CDR2 SYGVNS. V was shortened by 4 bases and J by 2 bases, with 9 bases between the two germline ends. This CDR3 has 13 residues. CDR3 amino acids: CASSAFPAYEQYF. The CDR3 region has the DNA TGTGCCAGCAGTGCATTTCCGGCCTACGAGCAGTACTTC.

The J gene is TRBJ2-5, the V gene TRBV2; 9 bases line up with TRBD2. The V and J ends lost 11 bases and 5 bases, in that order; junction bases with no gene match: 18. Looked up from germline, CDR1 is SNHLY and CDR2 is FYNNEI. The CDR3 has 16 amino acids. The CDR3: CADGKGREGPRETQYF. For the CDR3, the DNA is TGTGCCGACGGAAAGGGGCGGGAGGGCCCTCGGGAGACCCAGTACTTC.

The CDR3 region is CASSDRPSPNQPQHF. In nucleotides, the CDR3 is TGTGCCAGCAGTGATCGCCCGAGTCCCAATCAGCCCCAGCATTTT. The V and J genes are TRBV6-1 and TRBJ1-5; no reliable D call. The CDR3 totals 15 residues. V lost 3 bases and J lost 3, with 12 bases in between. Germline V lookup: CDR1 MNHNS, CDR2 SASEGT.

The V call is TRBV7-2, the J call TRBJ1-1, with a weak D call TRBD1 (5 bases). Per the germline V gene, CDR1 is SGHTA and CDR2 is FQGNSA. V lost 5 bases and J lost 3, with 13 bases in between. This CDR3 has 14 amino acids. The CDR3 nucleotides are TGTGCCAGCAGCGAAATCGGGGGGGACACTGAAGCTTTCTTT. Amino acid sequence: CASSEIGGDTEAFF.

V is TRBV7-4 and J is TRBJ1-1; TRBD1 is a possible D gene (5 bases). The CDR3 sequence is 14 residues long. Deletions cut 6 bases from V and 6 bases from J, with 17 bases between. Germline CDR1 reads SGHVT; CDR2 reads SQSDAQ. This CDR3 is CASRGEGAAAEAFF. The CDR3 nucleotides read TGTGCCAGCAGAGGGGAAGGGGCTGCGGCTGAAGCTTTCTTT.

V and J are TRBV19 and TRBJ2-7; a possible D gene is TRBD1 (7 bases). Between the trimmed V and J ends, which lost 5 bases and 0 bases, there was a span of 17 bases. CDR3 length: 16 residues. The germline gives CDR1 LNHDA, CDR2 SQIVND (reference sequence). The CDR3 spells CASSPQGGRSSYEQYF. The DNA of the CDR3 is TGTGCCAGTAGTCCCCAGGGGGGAAGGAGCTCCTACGAGCAGTACTTC.

CDR3 in DNA: TGTGCCAGTAGCAAGACAGGGTGGACCAACGTCCTGACTTTC. Its protein is CASSKTGWTNVLTF. This rearrangement joins TRBV19 to TRBJ2-6; 7 bases match TRBD1. The CDR3 covers 14 residues. V shed 6 bases and J 8 bases; nucleotides not matched to a gene: 7. Germline V gene sequence: CDR1 LNHDA, CDR2 SQIVND (reference sequence). The variable domain in full, completed from reference TRBV19 and TRBJ2-6, reads DGGITQSPKYLFRKEGQNVTLSCEQNLNHDAMYWYRQDPGQGLRLIYYSQIVNDFQKGDIAEGYSVSREKKESFPLTVTSAQKNPTAFYLCASSKTGWTNVLTFGAGSRLTVL.

The J gene is TRBJ2-7, the V gene TRBV15; 12 nucleotides align to TRBD2. With V trimmed by 8 bases and J by 4 bases, 15 bases remained unmatched. The CDR3 runs 17 residues. In germline, CDR1 is LNHNV, CDR2 YYDKDF (reference sequence). CDR3 sequence reads: CATRPGLAGKVWYEQYF. As DNA, the CDR3 is TGTGCCACCCGCCCCGGACTAGCGGGAAAGGTATGGTACGAGCAGTACTTC.

The chain carries TRBV15 and TRBJ2-5, with D tentatively TRBD1 (6 bases). Germline values: CDR1 LNHNV, CDR2 YYDKDF (reference sequence). The CDR3 has 14 amino acids. The V end was cut by 3 bases, the J end by 5 bases, with 13 bases between. CDR3: CATSSYPGAETQYF. The CDR3 bases are TGTGCCACCAGCAGTTACCCAGGGGCCGAGACCCAGTACTTC.

This rearrangement joins TRBV18 to TRBJ2-3, with TRBD1 identical over 8 bases. Per germline, CDR1 KGHSH and CDR2 LQKENI. The V segment lost 4 bases and the J segment 0 bases; nucleotides outside the gene matches: 6. The CDR3 has 16 amino acids. The CDR3 reads CASSLRQGPSTDTQYF. DNA for the CDR3: TGTGCCAGCTCACTACGACAGGGGCCTAGCACAGATACGCAGTATTTT.

This clone showed up just a few times. This chain uses TRBV4-3 with TRBJ2-2; 7 bases are shared with TRBD1. With 0 bases clipped from V and 2 bases from J, the junction kept 6 bases outside the gene matches. This CDR3 has 17 residues. CDR1 is LGHNA, CDR2 YSLEER, per germline. The CDR3 sequence is CASSQDRRGLNTGELFF. In nucleotides, the CDR3 is TGCGCCAGCAGCCAAGATCGTAGGGGGCTTAACACCGGGGAGCTGTTTTTT.

V gene TRBV25-1 combines with J gene TRBJ2-3; 10 bases agree with TRBD1. With 6 bases clipped from V and 0 bases from J, the junction kept 6 bases outside the gene matches. Germline-derived CDR1 and CDR2 are MGHDK and SYGVNS. This CDR3 region has 16 residues. The CDR3 DNA follows: TGTGCCAGCAGGAACTGGGGACAGGGGAGCACAGATACGCAGTATTTT. Its translation is CASRNWGQGSTDTQYF. Complete variable domain (other parts from reference TRBV25-1 and TRBJ2-3): EADIYQTPRYLVIGTGKKITLECSQTMGHDKMYWYQQDPGMELHLIHYSYGVNSTEKGDLSSESTVSRIRTEHFPLTLESARPSHTSQYLCASRNWGQGSTDTQYFGPGTRLTVL.

The rearrangement joins TRBV6-1 to TRBJ2-5, with 10 bases fitting TRBD2. This CDR3 has 17 amino acids. CDR1 is MNHNS and CDR2 is SASEGT in the germline V gene. Trimming at V came to 2 bases and at J to 5 bases, leaving 11 bases not matched to a gene. As DNA, the CDR3 is TGTGCCAGCAGTGAAAGGGCGCTAGCGGGAGAGGGGGAGACCCAGTACTTC. This gives the protein CASSERALAGEGETQYF.